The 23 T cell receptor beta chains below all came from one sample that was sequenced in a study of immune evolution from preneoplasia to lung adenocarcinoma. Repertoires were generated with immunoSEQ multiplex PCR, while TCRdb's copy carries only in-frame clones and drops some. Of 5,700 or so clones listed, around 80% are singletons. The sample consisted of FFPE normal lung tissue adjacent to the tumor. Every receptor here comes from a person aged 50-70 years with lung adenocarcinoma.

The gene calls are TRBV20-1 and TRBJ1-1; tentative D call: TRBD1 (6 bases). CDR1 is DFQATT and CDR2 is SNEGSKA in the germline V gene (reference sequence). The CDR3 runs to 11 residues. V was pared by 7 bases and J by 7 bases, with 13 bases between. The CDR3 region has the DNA TGCAGTGTTAAGGGGGGTGGTGAAGCTTTCTTT. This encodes CSVKGGGEAFF.

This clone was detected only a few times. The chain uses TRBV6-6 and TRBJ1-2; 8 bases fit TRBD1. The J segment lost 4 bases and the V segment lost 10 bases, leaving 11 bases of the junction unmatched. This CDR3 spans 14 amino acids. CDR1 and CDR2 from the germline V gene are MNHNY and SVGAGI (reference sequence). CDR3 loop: CATQAGTGGYGYTF. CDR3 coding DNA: TGTGCCACCCAAGCCGGCACAGGGGGCTATGGCTACACCTTC.

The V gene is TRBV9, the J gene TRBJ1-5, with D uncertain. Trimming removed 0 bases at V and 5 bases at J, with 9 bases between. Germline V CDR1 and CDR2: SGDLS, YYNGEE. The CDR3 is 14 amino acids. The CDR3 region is CASSVGGYDQPQHF. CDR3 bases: TGTGCCAGCAGCGTAGGTGGATATGATCAGCCCCAGCATTTT.

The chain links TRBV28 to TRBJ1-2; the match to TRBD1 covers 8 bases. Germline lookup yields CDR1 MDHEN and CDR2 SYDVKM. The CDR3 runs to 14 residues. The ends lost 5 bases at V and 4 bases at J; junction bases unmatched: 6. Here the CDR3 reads CASSASGGIYGYTF. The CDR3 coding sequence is TGTGCCAGCAGTGCATCAGGGGGCATCTATGGCTACACCTTC.

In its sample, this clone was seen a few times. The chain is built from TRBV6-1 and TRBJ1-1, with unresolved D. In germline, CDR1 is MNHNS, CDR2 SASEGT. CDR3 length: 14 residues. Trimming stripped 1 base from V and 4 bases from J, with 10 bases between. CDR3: CASSEGGVGTEAFF. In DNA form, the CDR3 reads TGTGCCAGCAGTGAAGGGGGTGTCGGCACTGAAGCTTTCTTT.

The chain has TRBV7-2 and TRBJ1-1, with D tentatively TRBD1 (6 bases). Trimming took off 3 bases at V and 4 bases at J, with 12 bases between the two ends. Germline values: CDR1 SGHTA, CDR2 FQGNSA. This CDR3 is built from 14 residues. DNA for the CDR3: TGTGCCAGCAGCTTTGGGGGGCTGGTCACTGAAGCTTTCTTT. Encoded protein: CASSFGGLVTEAFF.

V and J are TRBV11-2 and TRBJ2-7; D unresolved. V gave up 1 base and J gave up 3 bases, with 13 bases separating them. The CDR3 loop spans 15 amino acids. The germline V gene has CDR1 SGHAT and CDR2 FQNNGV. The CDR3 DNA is TGTGCCAGCAGCTTAGCCCCAGTGGTGGGCTACGAGCAGTACTTC. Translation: CASSLAPVVGYEQYF.

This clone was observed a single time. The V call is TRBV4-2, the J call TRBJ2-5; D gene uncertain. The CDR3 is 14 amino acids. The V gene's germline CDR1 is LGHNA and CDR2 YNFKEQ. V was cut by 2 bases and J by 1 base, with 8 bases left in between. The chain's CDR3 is CASSQRRSQETQYF. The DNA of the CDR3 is TGTGCCAGCAGCCAAAGGCGGAGCCAAGAGACCCAGTACTTC.

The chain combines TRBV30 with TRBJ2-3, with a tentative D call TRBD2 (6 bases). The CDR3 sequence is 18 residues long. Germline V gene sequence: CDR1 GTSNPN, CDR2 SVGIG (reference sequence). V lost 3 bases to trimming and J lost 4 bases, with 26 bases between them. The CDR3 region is CAWRMRRERSGGPDTQYF. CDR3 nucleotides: TGTGCCTGGAGGATGAGGCGGGAACGGTCCGGTGGGCCAGATACGCAGTATTTT. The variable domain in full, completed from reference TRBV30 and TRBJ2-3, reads SQTIHQWPATLVQPVGSPLSLECTVEGTSNPNLYWYRQAAGRGLQLLFYSVGIGQISSEVPQNLSASRPQDRQFILSSKKLLLSDSGFYLCAWRMRRERSGGPDTQYFGPGTRLTVL.

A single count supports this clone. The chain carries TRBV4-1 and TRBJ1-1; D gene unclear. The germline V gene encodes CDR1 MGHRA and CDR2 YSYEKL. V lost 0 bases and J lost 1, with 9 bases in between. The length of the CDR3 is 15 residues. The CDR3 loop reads CASSQEVERNTEAFF. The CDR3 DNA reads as TGCGCCAGCAGCCAAGAAGTAGAGAGGAACACTGAAGCTTTCTTT.

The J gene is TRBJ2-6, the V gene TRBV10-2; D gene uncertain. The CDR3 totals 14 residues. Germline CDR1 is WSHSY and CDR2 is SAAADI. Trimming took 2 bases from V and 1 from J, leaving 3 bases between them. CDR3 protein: CASSEVSGANVLTF. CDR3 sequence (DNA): TGCGCCAGCAGTGAGGTTTCTGGGGCCAACGTCCTGACTTTC.

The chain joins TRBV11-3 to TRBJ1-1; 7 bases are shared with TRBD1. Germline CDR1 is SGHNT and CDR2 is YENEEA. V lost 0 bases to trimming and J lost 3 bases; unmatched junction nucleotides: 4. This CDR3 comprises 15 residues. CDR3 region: CASSLDPGGYTEAFF. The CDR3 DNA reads TGTGCCAGCAGCTTAGATCCAGGGGGGTACACTGAAGCTTTCTTT.

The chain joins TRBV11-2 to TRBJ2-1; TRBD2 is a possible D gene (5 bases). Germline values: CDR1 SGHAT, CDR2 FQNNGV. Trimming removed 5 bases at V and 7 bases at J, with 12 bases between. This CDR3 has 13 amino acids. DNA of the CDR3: TGTGCCAGCAGCCTCAAGTCGGGAAATGAGCAGTTCTTC. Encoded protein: CASSLKSGNEQFF.

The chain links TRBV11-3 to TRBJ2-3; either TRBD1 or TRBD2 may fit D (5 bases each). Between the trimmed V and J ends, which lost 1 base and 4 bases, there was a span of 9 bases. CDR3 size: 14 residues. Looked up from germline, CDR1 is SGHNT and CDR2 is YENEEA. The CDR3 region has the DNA TGTGCCAGCAGCTTAGTGAGGGGCGCAGATACGCAGTATTTT. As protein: CASSLVRGADTQYF. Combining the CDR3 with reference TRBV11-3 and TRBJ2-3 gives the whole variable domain EAGVVQSPRYKIIEKKQPVAFWCNPISGHNTLYWYLQNLGQGPELLIRYENEEAVDDSQLPKDRFSAERLKGVDSTLKIQPAELGDSAVYLCASSLVRGADTQYFGPGTRLTVL.

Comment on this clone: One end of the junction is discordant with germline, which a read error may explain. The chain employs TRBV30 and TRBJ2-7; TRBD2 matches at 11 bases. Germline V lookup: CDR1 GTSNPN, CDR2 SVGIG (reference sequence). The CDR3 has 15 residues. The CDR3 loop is CAWGVLAGAAHEQYF. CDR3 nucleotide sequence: TGTGCCTGGGGTGTACTAGCGGGAGCTGCCCACGAGCAGTACTTC.

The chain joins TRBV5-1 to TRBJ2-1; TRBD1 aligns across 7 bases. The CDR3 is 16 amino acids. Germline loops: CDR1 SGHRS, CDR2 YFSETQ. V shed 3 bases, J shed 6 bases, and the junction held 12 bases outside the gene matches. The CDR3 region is CASSSQTGIFRNEQFF. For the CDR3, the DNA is TGCGCCAGCAGCTCGCAGACAGGGATATTTCGCAATGAGCAGTTCTTC.

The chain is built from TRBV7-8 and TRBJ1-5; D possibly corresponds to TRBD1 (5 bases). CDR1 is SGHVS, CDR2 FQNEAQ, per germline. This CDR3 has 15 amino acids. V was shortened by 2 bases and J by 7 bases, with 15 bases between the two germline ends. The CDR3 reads CASSLRAGNPQPQHF. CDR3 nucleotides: TGTGCCAGCAGCTTACGTGCAGGGAATCCCCAGCCCCAGCATTTT.

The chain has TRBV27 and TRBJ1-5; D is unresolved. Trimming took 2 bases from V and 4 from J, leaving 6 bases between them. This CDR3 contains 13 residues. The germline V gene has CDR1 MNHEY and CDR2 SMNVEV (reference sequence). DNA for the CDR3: TGTGCCAGCAGTTTAGGGGTTAATCAGCCCCAGCATTTT. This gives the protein CASSLGVNQPQHF.

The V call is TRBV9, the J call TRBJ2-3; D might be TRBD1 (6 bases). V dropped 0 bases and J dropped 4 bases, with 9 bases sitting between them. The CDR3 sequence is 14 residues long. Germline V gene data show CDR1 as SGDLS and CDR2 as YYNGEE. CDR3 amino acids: CASSVEWGPDTQYF. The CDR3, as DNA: TGTGCCAGCAGCGTAGAGTGGGGGCCAGATACGCAGTATTTT. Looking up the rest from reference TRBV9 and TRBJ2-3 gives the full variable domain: DSGVTQTPKHLITATGQRVTLRCSPRSGDLSVYWYQQSLDQGLQFLIQYYNGEERAKGNILERFSAQQFPDLHSELNLSSLELGDSALYFCASSVEWGPDTQYFGPGTRLTVL.

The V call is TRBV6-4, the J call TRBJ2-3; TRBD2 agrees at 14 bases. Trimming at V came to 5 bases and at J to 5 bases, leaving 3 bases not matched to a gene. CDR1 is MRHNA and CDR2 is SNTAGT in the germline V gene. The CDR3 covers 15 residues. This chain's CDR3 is CASSPGLAGVDTQYF. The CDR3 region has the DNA TGTGCCAGCAGTCCGGGACTAGCGGGAGTAGATACGCAGTATTTT.

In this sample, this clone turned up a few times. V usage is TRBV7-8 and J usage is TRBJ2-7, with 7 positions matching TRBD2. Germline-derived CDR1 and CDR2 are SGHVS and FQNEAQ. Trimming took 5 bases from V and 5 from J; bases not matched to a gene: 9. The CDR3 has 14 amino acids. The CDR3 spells CASSRSGDSDEQYF. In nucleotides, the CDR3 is TGTGCCAGCAGCCGAAGCGGGGATTCCGACGAGCAGTACTTC. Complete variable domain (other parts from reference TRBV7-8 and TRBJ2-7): GAGVSQSPRYKVAKRGQDVALRCDPISGHVSLFWYQQALGQGPEFLTYFQNEAQLDKSGLPSDRFFAERPEGSVSTLKIQRTQQEDSAVYLCASSRSGDSDEQYFGPGTRLTVT.

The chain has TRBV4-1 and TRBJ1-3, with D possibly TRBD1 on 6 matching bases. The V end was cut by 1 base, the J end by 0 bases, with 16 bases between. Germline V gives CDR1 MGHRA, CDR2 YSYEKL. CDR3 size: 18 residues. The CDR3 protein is CASSQVGLQGRSGNTIYF. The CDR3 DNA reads TGCGCCAGCAGCCAAGTAGGGCTACAGGGCCGCTCTGGAAACACCATATATTTT.

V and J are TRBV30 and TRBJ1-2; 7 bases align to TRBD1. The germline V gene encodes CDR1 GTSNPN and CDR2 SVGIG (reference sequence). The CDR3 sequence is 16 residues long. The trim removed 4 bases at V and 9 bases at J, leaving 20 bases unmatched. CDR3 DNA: TGTGCCTGGACCCGGGACAGCGCGTGGGGTTTTTATCGCTACACCTTC. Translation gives CAWTRDSAWGFYRYTF.